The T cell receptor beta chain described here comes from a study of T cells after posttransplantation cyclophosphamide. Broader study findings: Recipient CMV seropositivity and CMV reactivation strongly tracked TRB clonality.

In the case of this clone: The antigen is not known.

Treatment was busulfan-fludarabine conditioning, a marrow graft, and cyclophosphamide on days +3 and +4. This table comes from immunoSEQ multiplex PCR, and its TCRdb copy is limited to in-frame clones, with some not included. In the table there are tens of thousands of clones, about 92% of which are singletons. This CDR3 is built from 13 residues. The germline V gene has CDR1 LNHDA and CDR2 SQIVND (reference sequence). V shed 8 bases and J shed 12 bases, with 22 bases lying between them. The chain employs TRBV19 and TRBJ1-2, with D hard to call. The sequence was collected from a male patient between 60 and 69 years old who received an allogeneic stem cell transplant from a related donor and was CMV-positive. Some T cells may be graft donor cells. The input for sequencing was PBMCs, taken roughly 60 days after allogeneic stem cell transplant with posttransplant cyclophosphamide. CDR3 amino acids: CASSRRVFGLDTF. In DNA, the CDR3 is TGTGCCAGTTCTCGACGGGTCTTTGGGTTGGACACCTTC.